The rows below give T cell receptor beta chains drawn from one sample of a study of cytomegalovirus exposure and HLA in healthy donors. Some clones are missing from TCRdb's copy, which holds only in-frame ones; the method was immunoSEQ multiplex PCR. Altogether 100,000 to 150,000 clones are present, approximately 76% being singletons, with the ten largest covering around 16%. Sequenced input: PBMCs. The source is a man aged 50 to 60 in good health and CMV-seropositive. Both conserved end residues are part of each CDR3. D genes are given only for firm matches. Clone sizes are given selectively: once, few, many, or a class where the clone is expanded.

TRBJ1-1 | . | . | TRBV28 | CASSLVGPGGTEAFF | TGTGCCAGCAGTTTAGTAGGACCTGGAGGCACTGAAGCTTTCTTT
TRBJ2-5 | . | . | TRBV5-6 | CASSPDARGGTQYF | TGTGCCAGCAGCCCAGATGCACGAGGGGGGACCCAGTACTTC
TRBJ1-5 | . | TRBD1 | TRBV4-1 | CASSRYEQGAQPQHF | TGCGCCAGCAGCCGGTATGAACAGGGGGCTCAGCCCCAGCATTTT
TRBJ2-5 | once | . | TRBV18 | CASSLTTRQETQYF | TGTGCCAGCTCTCTGACGACTCGACAAGAGACCCAGTACTTC
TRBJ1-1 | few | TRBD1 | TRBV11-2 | CASSLVRRGRTEAFF | TGTGCCAGCAGCTTAGTCCGCAGGGGGAGGACTGAAGCTTTCTTT
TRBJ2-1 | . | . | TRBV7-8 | CASSLSSLGANSYNEQFF | TGTGCCAGCAGCTTATCAAGTTTGGGGGCTAACTCCTACAATGAGCAGTTCTTC
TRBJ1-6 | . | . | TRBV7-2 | CASSLASARNSPLHF | TGTGCCAGCAGCTTAGCAAGTGCGAGGAATTCACCCCTCCACTTT
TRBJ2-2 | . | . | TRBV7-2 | CASSPATNTGELFF | TGTGCCAGCAGCCCCGCGACGAACACCGGGGAGCTGTTTTTT
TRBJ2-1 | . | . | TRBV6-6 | CASRLQVGLGQFF | TGTGCCAGCAGACTCCAGGTAGGACTCGGGCAGTTCTTC
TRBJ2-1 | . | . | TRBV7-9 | CASTIRTPNEQFF | TGTGCCAGCACTATTAGGACTCCCAATGAGCAGTTCTTC
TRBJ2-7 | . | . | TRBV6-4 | CASSRVQSSYEQYF | TGTGCCAGCTCTCGCGTACAGAGCTCCTACGAGCAGTACTTC
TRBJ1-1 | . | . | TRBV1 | CTSSPGNRVGTEAFF | TGCACCAGCAGCCCCGGGAACAGGGTTGGAACTGAAGCTTTCTTT
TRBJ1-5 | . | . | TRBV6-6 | CASSPVFEGRNQPQHF | TGTGCCAGCAGCCCCGTTTTTGAAGGGAGAAATCAGCCCCAGCATTTT
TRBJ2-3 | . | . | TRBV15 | CATSRRTSPGTDTQYF | TGTGCCACCAGCAGACGTACATCTCCAGGCACAGATACGCAGTATTTT
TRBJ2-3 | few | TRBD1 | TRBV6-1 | CASSLGQGAPDTQYF | TGTGCCAGCAGCCTAGGGCAGGGGGCTCCAGATACGCAGTATTTT
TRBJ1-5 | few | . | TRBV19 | CASSVGLTPGQPQHF | TGTGCCAGTAGTGTGGGACTGACCCCCGGTCAGCCCCAGCATTTT
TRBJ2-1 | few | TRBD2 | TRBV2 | CASKAGVGIGDLNEQFF | TGTGCCAGCAAGGCGGGAGTAGGGATCGGAGATTTAAATGAGCAGTTCTTC
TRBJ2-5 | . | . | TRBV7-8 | CASSPGQGGRGRQETQYF | TGTGCCAGCAGCCCAGGACAGGGAGGGAGGGGGAGGCAAGAGACCCAGTACTTC
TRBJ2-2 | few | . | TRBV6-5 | CASIKQGMSTGELFF | TGTGCCAGCATTAAACAGGGAATGAGCACCGGGGAGCTGTTTTTT
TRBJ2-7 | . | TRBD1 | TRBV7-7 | CASSLGQGNYEQYF | TGTGCTAGCAGCTTAGGACAGGGGAACTACGAGCAGTACTTC
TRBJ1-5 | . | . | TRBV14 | CASSQVERGPQHF | TGTGCCAGCAGCCAAGTAGAACGAGGGCCCCAGCATTTT
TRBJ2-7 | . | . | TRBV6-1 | CASRETPGHHYEQYF | TGTGCCAGCAGAGAGACACCGGGACACCACTACGAGCAGTACTTC